This T cell receptor (beta chain) was identified in a study of shared clonotypes between healthy human individuals. Generated by immunoSEQ multiplex PCR, the TCRdb table keeps only in-frame clones and is missing some. The table lists millions of clones, 90% to 95% of them singletons, with about 0.37% in the top ten. This clone occurred a few times. V trimming: 8 bases; J trimming: 4 bases; junction bases outside the gene matches: 10. The V gene's germline CDR1 is WSHSY and CDR2 SAAADI. This CDR3 has 14 residues. This sequence originates from a man aged 18 to 35 in good health. Some clones in this sample may be carry-over from other donors' samples. Material: naive CD4+ T cells from PBMCs. Indicated subset: CD45RA+ positively selected. This chain connects TRBV10-2 to TRBJ1-2; 7 nucleotides line up with TRBD1. The CDR3, as DNA: TGCGCCAGCCGGGGCCAAACAGGGGTCTATGGCTACACCTTC. This sequence encodes CASRGQTGVYGYTF.